These T cell receptor beta chains were read from a single sample in a study of T cell clonotyping in hematopoietic cell transplantation. Data came from immunoSEQ multiplex PCR; TCRdb stores just in-frame clones and leaves some out. The sample lists over 25,000 clones, about 83% occurring once. The source was peripheral blood mononuclear cells, collected before stem cell transplant. These receptors were collected from a woman aged 25 to 39 with chronic myeloid leukemia. Some clones in this sample may be carry-over from other donors' samples. Both conserved end residues are part of each CDR3. Fields, in order: J gene, clone size, V gene, D gene, CDR3 protein, CDR3 DNA. A D gene is named only where the DNA matches it firmly. Size is omitted from some rows. Given values are once, few, many or a class for expanded clones.

TRBJ2-5	once	TRBV7-2	TRBD2	CASSLGGGRETQYF	TGTGCCAGCAGCTTAGGGGGGGGTCGGGAGACCCAGTACTTC
TRBJ2-5	.	TRBV6-5	.	CASSSSERETQYF	TGTGCCAGCAGCTCCTCGGAGCGGGAGACCCAGTACTTC
TRBJ1-6	.	TRBV2	.	CASSDNLSSYNSPLHF	TGTGCCAGCAGTGACAACCTGAGCTCCTATAATTCACCCCTCCACTTT
TRBJ2-7	.	TRBV5-1	.	CASSLEAVSYEQYF	TGCGCCAGCAGCTTGGAGGCAGTTTCCTACGAGCAGTACTTC
TRBJ2-7	.	TRBV4-3	.	CASSQDGYTSNRHF	TGCGCCAGCAGCCAAGACGGCTATACTAGCAACCGACACTTC
TRBJ1-1	few	TRBV5-6	.	CASSPISLMNTEAFF	TGTGCCAGCAGCCCGATTAGCCTCATGAACACTGAAGCTTTCTTT
TRBJ1-2	once	TRBV4-1	TRBD1	CASSQGQTPMEFGYTF	TGCGCCAGCAGCCAGGGACAGACCCCTATGGAGTTTGGCTACACCTTC
TRBJ2-3	once	TRBV6-4	.	CASSVSGSTDTQYF	TGTGCCAGCAGTGTCTCGGGGAGCACAGATACGCAGTATTTT
TRBJ2-1	.	TRBV6-6	TRBD2	CAGRQTSGGATEQFF	TGTGCCGGAAGGCAAACTAGCGGGGGGGCCACTGAGCAGTTCTTC
TRBJ2-5	.	TRBV9	.	CASSAAGGERTQYF	TGTGCCAGCAGCGCTGCAGGGGGGGAAAGGACCCAGTACTTC
TRBJ2-2	.	TRBV5-1	TRBD1	CASSLSTGVNTGELFF	TGCGCCAGCAGCTTGTCAACAGGGGTGAACACCGGGGAGCTGTTTTTT
TRBJ1-6	.	TRBV27	.	CASTSYNSPLHF	TGTGCCAGCACCAGTTATAATTCACCCCTCCACTTT
TRBJ1-3	.	TRBV29-1	.	CSVETGLGNTIYF	TGCAGCGTTGAAACAGGCCTTGGAAACACCATATATTTT
TRBJ1-1	.	TRBV27	.	CASSLSRDWEAFF	TGTGCCAGCAGTTTATCGAGAGACTGGGAAGCTTTCTTT
TRBJ1-5	few	TRBV7-9	.	CASSFSDQGHSNQPQHF	TGTGCCAGCAGCTTTTCCGACCAGGGACATAGCAATCAGCCCCAGCATTTT
TRBJ2-5	.	TRBV7-6	.	CASSHSRETQYF	TGTGCCAGCAGCCATAGTCGTGAGACCCAGTACTTC
TRBJ1-2	.	TRBV11-2	TRBD1	CASSLDPGQRIRGYTF	TGTGCCAGCAGCTTAGATCCGGGACAGAGGATCAGGGGCTACACCTTC
TRBJ2-3	.	TRBV29-1	TRBD2	CSVAGLAGGRSTDTQYF	TGCAGCGTCGCCGGGCTAGCGGGGGGGCGCAGCACAGATACGCAGTATTTT
TRBJ1-2	few	TRBV20-1	.	CSASNGYTF	TGCAGTGCTAGCAATGGCTACACCTTC
TRBJ2-3	once	TRBV30	.	CAWSGSGSGTQYF	TGTGCCTGGAGTGGGTCGGGTAGCGGAACGCAGTATTTT
TRBJ1-2	.	TRBV11-1	.	CASSHSDKANYGYTF	TGTGCCAGCAGCCATTCGGACAAAGCTAACTATGGCTACACCTTC
TRBJ2-6	.	TRBV19	.	CASNHPGGARANVLTF	TGTGCCAGTAACCATCCCGGGGGAGCCAGGGCCAACGTCCTGACTTTC
TRBJ1-4	.	TRBV5-4	.	CASSFLGGEKLFF	TGTGCCAGCAGCTTTTTGGGGGGTGAAAAACTGTTTTTT
TRBJ2-3	.	TRBV9	TRBD2	CASGSGGGTDTQYF	TGTGCCAGCGGGAGCGGGGGAGGCACAGATACGCAGTATTTT
TRBJ1-1	.	TRBV14	TRBD1	CASSLHRGRIPEAFF	TGTGCCAGCAGCCTACACAGGGGGCGCATCCCTGAAGCTTTCTTT
TRBJ2-1	few	TRBV6-1	TRBD1	CASSMTGMNEQFF	TGTGCCAGCAGCATGACAGGGATGAATGAGCAGTTCTTC
TRBJ2-3	.	TRBV5-1	.	CASRRDSNTDTQYF	TGCGCCAGCAGGCGGGACAGCAACACAGATACGCAGTATTTT
TRBJ2-5	few	TRBV6-6	.	CASTFRGMDETQYF	TGTGCCAGCACGTTTAGGGGGATGGATGAGACCCAGTACTTC
TRBJ2-7	.	TRBV4-3	.	CASSLTGSPSSEQYF	TGCGCCAGCAGCCTAACAGGGAGTCCCTCTTCCGAGCAGTACTTC
TRBJ1-4	.	TRBV25-1	.	CASSNPRQGKLFF	TGTGCCAGCAGTAACCCAAGGCAGGGGAAACTGTTTTTT
TRBJ2-5	.	TRBV6-1	TRBD2	CASSALAGEETQYF	TGTGCCAGCAGTGCACTAGCGGGGGAAGAGACCCAGTACTTC
TRBJ2-5	.	TRBV2	.	CASSLEGPKETQYF	TGTGCCAGCAGTCTAGAGGGCCCAAAAGAGACCCAGTACTTC
TRBJ2-5	.	TRBV2	TRBD2	CASTGGETQYF	TGTGCCAGCACCGGGGGGGAGACCCAGTACTTC
TRBJ1-4	.	TRBV25-1	.	CASSGGTTNEKLFF	TGTGCCAGCAGTGGGGGCACAACTAATGAAAAACTGTTTTTT
TRBJ1-4	.	TRBV29-1	.	CSVRNEKLFF	TGCAGCGTTCGCAATGAAAAACTGTTTTTT
TRBJ2-7	once	TRBV7-8	TRBD1	CASSKQGPGYEQYF	TGTGCCAGCAGCAAACAGGGGCCGGGCTACGAGCAGTACTTC
TRBJ1-6	.	TRBV6-1	.	CASSEDSPLHF	TGTGCCAGCAGTGAGGATTCACCCCTCCACTTT
TRBJ1-2	.	TRBV19	.	CASSKGGLAYTF	TGTGCCAGTAGTAAAGGGGGACTCGCCTACACCTTC
TRBJ2-3	few	TRBV30	TRBD1	CAWSPGTGTQYF	TGTGCCTGGAGTCCCGGGACAGGGACGCAGTATTTT
TRBJ2-5	.	TRBV6-1	.	CASSVYRAAQYF	TGTGCCAGCAGTGTCTACAGGGCTGCCCAGTACTTC
TRBJ2-5	.	TRBV4-1	.	CASSLGSLGETQYF	TGCGCCAGCAGTCTCGGGTCTTTAGGGGAGACCCAGTACTTC
TRBJ2-7	.	TRBV4-2	TRBD2	CASSQEPAGGYEQYF	TGTGCCAGCAGCCAAGAGCCAGCGGGGGGCTACGAGCAGTACTTC
TRBJ2-2	.	TRBV4-1	.	CASSHGGERPTGELFF	TGCGCCAGCAGCCATGGCGGGGAGAGACCCACCGGGGAGCTGTTTTTT
TRBJ2-1	.	TRBV6-1	TRBD2	CASSGLAGGNEQFF	TGTGCCAGCAGTGGACTAGCGGGGGGCAATGAGCAGTTCTTC
TRBJ1-1	.	TRBV7-2	TRBD1	CASSYDRGRTEAFF	TGTGCCAGCAGCTACGACAGGGGGAGGACTGAAGCTTTCTTT
TRBJ2-1	.	TRBV7-2	TRBD2	CASSQGTSNEQFF	TGTGCCAGCAGCCAAGGGACTAGCAATGAGCAGTTCTTC
TRBJ2-5	once	TRBV19	TRBD2	CASSQTSLETQYF	TGTGCCAGTAGTCAGACTAGCTTGGAGACCCAGTACTTC
TRBJ1-1	.	TRBV29-1	.	CSASDSSMNTEAFF	TGCAGCGCTTCGGACAGCTCCATGAACACTGAAGCTTTCTTT
TRBJ2-7	.	TRBV19	.	CASSIGQVGYEQYF	TGTGCCAGTAGTATCGGCCAGGTCGGCTACGAGCAGTACTTC
TRBJ2-7	.	TRBV28	.	CASSFSGGAFYEQYF	TGTGCCAGCAGTTTCTCTGGTGGGGCGTTCTACGAGCAGTACTTC
TRBJ1-1	few	TRBV29-1	.	CSVTATLGRAFF	TGCAGCGTCACTGCGACCTTGGGCCGGGCTTTCTTT
TRBJ1-2	.	TRBV6-6	TRBD1	CASGQGAGGYGYTF	TGTGCCAGCGGACAGGGGGCAGGAGGGTATGGCTACACCTTC
TRBJ2-1	once	TRBV11-2	TRBD1	CASSLRTGGYNEQFF	TGTGCCAGCAGCCTAAGGACAGGGGGGTACAATGAGCAGTTCTTC